The T cell receptor (beta chain) under discussion was sequenced for a study of neoadjuvant anti-PD-1 for oral cavity cancer. About the study: Nivolumab at 3 mg/kg was mostly given biweekly, three to four doses, pre-surgery. Patients without progression received a fourth nivolumab dose around day 43, then surgical resection on days 50-56.

Profiling relied on immunoSEQ multiplex PCR, and the TCRdb table lists in-frame clones only, not all of them. The sample holds 17,000 or so clones, around 60% seen once. Study findings and constraints: Each response group had just a few patients in TCR analyses.

CDR1 PRHDT and CDR2 FYEKMQ come from the germline V gene (reference sequence). The V and J ends lost 4 bases and 8 bases, in that order; junction bases with no gene match: 7. The CDR3 sequence is 15 residues long. Blood cells were analyzed directly, without culture or expansion. Regarding this clone: Its antigen is currently unknown.

The sequence came from a person aged 35 to 85 with oral cavity squamous cell carcinoma. The sequencing here drew on PBMCs, taken before nivolumab (anti-PD-1) treatment. The chain is built from TRBV13 and TRBJ2-1; 11 nucleotides align to TRBD1. Written as DNA, the CDR3 is TGTGCCAGCAGCTCCGGGACAGGGGGGTCCGATGAGCAGTTCTTC. Protein sequence: CASSSGTGGSDEQFF.